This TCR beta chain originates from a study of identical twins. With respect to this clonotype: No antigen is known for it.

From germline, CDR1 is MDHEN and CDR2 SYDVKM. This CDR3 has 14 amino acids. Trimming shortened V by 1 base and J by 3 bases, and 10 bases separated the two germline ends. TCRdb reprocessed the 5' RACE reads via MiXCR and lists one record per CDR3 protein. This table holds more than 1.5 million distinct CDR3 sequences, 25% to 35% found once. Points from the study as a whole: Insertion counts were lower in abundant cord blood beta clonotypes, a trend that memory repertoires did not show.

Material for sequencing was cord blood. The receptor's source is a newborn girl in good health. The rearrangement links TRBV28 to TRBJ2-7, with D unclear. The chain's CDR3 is CASSLFSPLYEQYF. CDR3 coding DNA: TGTGCCAGCAGTTTATTCAGTCCCCTCTACGAGCAGTACTTC.